This T cell receptor (beta chain) was sequenced in a study of cytomegalovirus exposure and HLA in healthy donors. Whole-study results and caveats: When analyzed later, the rates of TCR association showed variation by HLA locus, with DRB1 the most and HLA-C the fewest.

CDR1 SEHNR and CDR2 FQNEAQ come from the germline V gene (reference sequence). With 5 bases clipped from V and 6 bases from J, the junction kept 4 bases outside the gene matches. The length of the CDR3 is 12 residues. Regarding this clone: Its cognate antigen is unknown.

PCR primers comprised 60 Vbeta and 13 Jbeta primers. TCRdb's table, derived via immunoSEQ multiplex PCR, lists solely in-frame clones and lacks some. The sample contains approximately 150,000 clones, around 10% of which appear only once. This sequence originates from a male donor in good health and CMV-seronegative. The chain carries TRBV7-9 and TRBJ2-7; 7 bases match TRBD2. The specimen sequenced was PBMCs. The CDR3 bases are TGTGCCAGCAGCCGTACTAGCGCCGAGCAGTACTTC. Its protein is CASSRTSAEQYF.